This entry lists 31 T cell receptor beta chains sequenced from one sample in a study of control samples from healthy donors and cancer patients. Profiling relied on immunoSEQ multiplex PCR, and the TCRdb table lists in-frame clones only, not all of them. The sample lists about 69,000 clones, 89% seen once, with around 5.1% in the top ten. Specimen: PBMCs. These TCRs come from a man aged 55 to 70 with colorectal cancer.

The chain uses TRBV11-3 and TRBJ1-2; D might be TRBD1 (6 bases). The CDR3 is 16 residues long. Germline V CDR1 and CDR2: SGHNT, YENEEA. V was shortened by 5 bases and J by 1 base, with 17 bases between the two germline ends. CDR3 residues: CASSPRGHQFNYGYTF. Here the CDR3 DNA reads TGTGCCAGCAGCCCTAGGGGACACCAGTTTAACTATGGCTACACCTTC.

The CDR3 spells CASSSPRKLAGGPGTGELFF. For the CDR3, the DNA is TGTGCCAGCAGCTCCCCAAGAAAACTAGCGGGGGGGCCAGGCACCGGGGAGCTGTTTTTT. The rearrangement links TRBV7-6 to TRBJ2-2; 13 positions agree with TRBD2. Germline V lookup: CDR1 SGHVS, CDR2 FNYEAQ. Trimming at V came to 4 bases and at J to 4 bases, leaving 15 bases not matched to a gene. This CDR3 contains 20 residues.

V is TRBV10-3 and J is TRBJ2-2, with D hard to call. From germline, CDR1 is ENHRY and CDR2 SYGVKD. This CDR3 has 17 amino acids. Trimming cost V 0 bases and J 4 bases, with 15 bases left between them. CDR3 sequence (DNA): TGTGCCATCAGTGAGTCGAAGGCCAATCCGGGCACCGGGGAGCTGTTTTTT. Its protein product is CAISESKANPGTGELFF.

The chain links TRBV27 to TRBJ2-7, with 9 positions matching TRBD1. The CDR3 extends over 15 amino acids. CDR1 and CDR2 (germline): MNHEY, SMNVEV (reference sequence). V lost 6 bases to trimming and J lost 3 bases; unmatched junction nucleotides: 9. In DNA form, the CDR3 reads TGTGCCAGCAGACAGGGGGCAGGGGATTTCTACGAGCAGTACTTC. It is translated as CASRQGAGDFYEQYF.

The rearrangement joins TRBV5-1 to TRBJ2-3; D unclear. Germline loops: CDR1 SGHRS, CDR2 YFSETQ. The V end lost 4 bases, the J end lost 5 bases, and 11 bases lay between the germline ends. The length of the CDR3 is 13 residues. The CDR3: CASSLRYIDTQYF. Here the CDR3 DNA reads TGCGCCAGCAGCCTGCGATACATAGATACGCAGTATTTT.

V is TRBV27 and J is TRBJ2-3; 10 positions match TRBD1. After removal of 4 bases from V and 4 bases from J, the junction contained 5 bases not matched to a gene. CDR1 is MNHEY, CDR2 SMNVEV, per germline (reference sequence). This CDR3 has 15 residues. The CDR3 DNA reads as TGTGCCAGCAGTTACGGACAGGGGGGACCAGATACGCAGTATTTT. Its protein product is CASSYGQGGPDTQYF.

This clone was seen more than once but under ten times. This chain links TRBV4-2 with TRBJ1-5; D unresolved. There are 14 residues in the CDR3. Germline CDR1 is LGHNA and CDR2 is YNFKEQ. The V end lost 2 bases, the J end lost 6 bases, and 11 bases lay between the germline ends. CDR3 protein: CASSQLGSGQPQHF. CDR3 in DNA: TGTGCCAGCAGCCAACTAGGGTCAGGTCAGCCCCAGCATTTT.

This sequence joins TRBV13 and TRBJ2-5, with 10 bases matching TRBD2. Losses at the gene ends were 3 bases for V and 2 bases for J; bases not matched to a gene: 3. This CDR3 is built from 15 residues. CDR1 and CDR2 from the germline V gene are PRHDT and FYEKMQ (reference sequence). The CDR3 here is CASSFGTSVQETQYF. The CDR3 DNA follows: TGTGCCAGCAGCTTCGGGACTAGCGTACAAGAGACCCAGTACTTC.

The V gene is TRBV6-6, the J gene TRBJ1-1; D ambiguous. Germline CDR1 is MNHNY and CDR2 is SVGAGI (reference sequence). Trimming took off 0 bases at V and 0 bases at J, with 5 bases between the two ends. The CDR3 loop spans 14 amino acids. CDR3 sequence (DNA): TGTGCCAGCAGTTACTCGGGGATGAACACTGAAGCTTTCTTT. It translates to CASSYSGMNTEAFF.

The rearrangement uses TRBV6-2 or TRBV6-3 and TRBJ2-1; 8 bases align to TRBD1. The J segment lost 5 bases and the V segment lost 6 bases, leaving 9 bases of the junction unmatched. Germline V lookup: CDR1 MNHEY, CDR2 SVGEGT. The length of the CDR3 is 15 residues. CDR3 protein: CASSPTGQGNNEQFF. CDR3 DNA sequence: TGTGCCAGCAGCCCAACAGGACAGGGAAACAATGAGCAGTTCTTC.

This clone was observed a handful of times. This chain joins TRBV2 and TRBJ2-5, with D possibly matching TRBD2 (5 bases). CDR1 SNHLY and CDR2 FYNNEI come from the germline V gene. Trimming removed 2 bases at V and 4 bases at J, with 11 bases between. This CDR3 contains 14 residues. In nucleotides, the CDR3 is TGTGCCAGCAGTGAACTCGCTAGCAGAGAGACCCAGTACTTC. It is translated as CASSELASRETQYF.

J is TRBJ2-5 and V is TRBV3-1 (or the pseudogene TRBV3-2); D is perhaps TRBD1 or TRBD2 (6 bases each). Germline CDR1 is LGHDT and CDR2 is YNNKEL (reference sequence). Trimming removed 0 bases from V and 13 bases from J, with 21 bases in between. The CDR3 sequence is 15 residues long. CDR3 DNA: TGTGCCAGCAGCCAAGAAAGGGGGGCCCCCGCCCGGTGGTACTTC. Encoded protein: CASSQERGAPARWYF.

The V call is TRBV9, the J call TRBJ1-6, with a weak D call TRBD1 (5 bases). This CDR3 is built from 16 residues. CDR1 SGDLS and CDR2 YYNGEE come from the germline V gene. V lost 4 bases and J lost 7, with 18 bases in between. In DNA, the CDR3 is TGTGCCAGCAGCCCCAACCTCCCAGGGCCCAATTCACCCCTCCACTTT. Translated: CASSPNLPGPNSPLHF.

This clone has just one count. This chain links TRBV11-3 with TRBJ2-3; the D is unclear. CDR3 length equals 13 residues. Between the trimmed V and J ends, which lost 5 bases and 7 bases, there was a span of 13 bases. Germline V CDR1 and CDR2: SGHNT, YENEEA. CDR3 in amino acids: CASSQGGSNTQYF. As DNA, the CDR3 is TGTGCCAGCAGCCAAGGTGGCTCCAATACGCAGTATTTT.

This chain connects TRBV6-1 to TRBJ1-5; 7 bases fit TRBD1. Germline CDR1 and CDR2: MNHNS and SASEGT. This CDR3 spans 13 amino acids. V was clipped by 5 bases and J by 7 bases; unmatched bases: 5. CDR3 sequence (DNA): TGTGCCAGCAGTAACCAGGGGGTGCAGCCCCAGCATTTT. Translated: CASSNQGVQPQHF.

The V gene is TRBV5-6, the J gene TRBJ2-7, with 7 bases lining up with TRBD2. Germline-derived CDR1 and CDR2 are SGHDT and YYEEEE. The CDR3 contains 17 residues. V lost 3 bases, J lost 5 bases, and 17 bases stayed unmatched. The CDR3 DNA sequence: TGTGCCAGCAGCTATGGGGTCAGCGGGGCGGTTAGGAACGAGCAGTACTTC. It codes for CASSYGVSGAVRNEQYF.

The chain employs TRBV7-2 and TRBJ1-5; D might be TRBD1 (6 bases). Germline V CDR1 and CDR2: SGHTA, FQGNSA. V was shortened by 3 bases and J by 1 base, with 7 bases between the two germline ends. The CDR3 length is 14 residues. The CDR3, as DNA: TGTGCCAGCAGCTTTGACAGGAGCAATCAGCCCCAGCATTTT. It yields the protein CASSFDRSNQPQHF. Full variable domain (missing parts from reference TRBV7-2 and TRBJ1-5): GAGVSQSPSNKVTEKGKDVELRCDPISGHTALYWYRQSLGQGLEFLIYFQGNSAPDKSGLPSDRFSAERTGGSVSTLTIQRTQQEDSAVYLCASSFDRSNQPQHFGDGTRLSIL.

The chain combines TRBV9 with TRBJ2-1; TRBD1 agrees at 10 bases. The CDR3 covers 14 residues. Germline V gene data show CDR1 as SGDLS and CDR2 as YYNGEE. V was pared by 4 bases and J by 10 bases, with 8 bases of the junction left unmatched. The CDR3 spells CASSLRTGGGEQFF. CDR3 DNA: TGTGCCAGCAGCCTCCGGACAGGGGGGGGAGAGCAGTTCTTC. Filled out from reference TRBV9 and TRBJ2-1, the complete variable domain reads DSGVTQTPKHLITATGQRVTLRCSPRSGDLSVYWYQQSLDQGLQFLIQYYNGEERAKGNILERFSAQQFPDLHSELNLSSLELGDSALYFCASSLRTGGGEQFFGPGTRLTVL.

This clone has only a few counts. The genes are TRBV5-1 and TRBJ2-7, with D unresolved. Per the germline V gene, CDR1 is SGHRS and CDR2 is YFSETQ. V gave up 4 bases and J gave up 5 bases, with 10 bases separating them. CDR3 length equals 12 residues. The DNA for the CDR3 is TGCGCCAGCAGCGAGCTACAGCACGAGCAGTACTTC. Its protein is CASSELQHEQYF.

The J gene is TRBJ2-7, the V gene TRBV9; maybe TRBD2 (6 bases). V dropped 4 bases and J dropped 7 bases, with 18 bases sitting between them. The V gene's germline CDR1 is SGDLS and CDR2 YYNGEE. The CDR3 totals 14 residues. CDR3 sequence: CASSPGQWAGEQYF. DNA of the CDR3: TGTGCCAGCAGCCCCGGGCAGTGGGCGGGGGAGCAGTACTTC.

The J gene is TRBJ1-1, the V gene TRBV11-3; D is unresolved. V lost 1 base and J lost 0, with 15 bases in between. The CDR3 spans 17 residues. Germline V gene lookup returns CDR1 SGHNT and CDR2 YENEEA. The CDR3 DNA reads TGTGCCAGCAGCTTAGGGGAGCGGGCAGGCTTGAACACTGAAGCTTTCTTT. Its protein product is CASSLGERAGLNTEAFF.

This clone was seen once. The chain couples TRBV10-3 to TRBJ2-5; D possibly corresponds to TRBD2 (5 bases). The V end lost 8 bases, the J end lost 6 bases, and 10 bases lay between the germline ends. Germline-derived CDR1 and CDR2 are ENHRY and SYGVKD. The length of the CDR3 is 11 residues. The CDR3, as DNA: TGTGCCATCCGGGAACGAAAGACCCAGTACTTC. This encodes CAIRERKTQYF.

CDR3: CASSQEIRTSRGYTF. The CDR3 region has the DNA TGCGCCAGCAGCCAAGAGATCAGGACGTCGCGGGGCTACACCTTC. V and J are TRBV4-1 and TRBJ1-2; D ambiguous. The CDR3 consists of 15 residues. V was trimmed by 0 bases and J by 8 bases, leaving 16 bases between them. Per the germline V gene, CDR1 is MGHRA and CDR2 is YSYEKL.

The CDR3 spells CASSLYRESNQPQHF. CDR3 DNA sequence: TGTGCCAGCAGTCTGTACAGGGAGAGCAATCAGCCCCAGCATTTT. The gene calls are TRBV6-5 and TRBJ1-5, with D tentatively TRBD1 (6 bases). Looked up from germline, CDR1 is MNHEY and CDR2 is SVGAGI. Trimming stripped 5 bases from V and 1 base from J, with 12 bases between. This CDR3 contains 15 residues.

This chain connects TRBV19 to TRBJ2-6; 9 positions agree with TRBD1. The junction had 2 bases not matched to a gene; V was cut back by 1 base and J by 1 base. Per germline, CDR1 LNHDA and CDR2 SQIVND (reference sequence). This CDR3 comprises 17 residues. CDR3 amino acids: CASSIGDRVSGANVLTF. In DNA, the CDR3 is TGTGCCAGTAGTATAGGGGACAGGGTGTCTGGGGCCAACGTCCTGACTTTC.

The V and J genes are TRBV27 and TRBJ2-7; 8 nucleotides align to TRBD2. Germline values: CDR1 MNHEY, CDR2 SMNVEV (reference sequence). Trimming took 3 bases from V and 3 from J; bases not matched to a gene: 4. There are 14 residues in the CDR3. CDR3: CASSLASGLYEQYF. In nucleotides, the CDR3 is TGTGCCAGCAGTTTGGCTAGCGGGCTCTACGAGCAGTACTTC.

This sequence joins TRBV2 and TRBJ1-6, with D possibly TRBD1 on 5 matching bases. CDR1 and CDR2 (germline): SNHLY, FYNNEI. V lost 6 bases and J 2 bases, leaving 8 bases between the germline ends. This CDR3 spans 14 amino acids. In DNA, the CDR3 is TGTGCCAGCAGGACAGTAACCTATAATTCACCCCTCCACTTT. Translation gives CASRTVTYNSPLHF.

The CDR3 here is CASSQSGRTGELFF. In DNA, the CDR3 is TGTGCCAGCAGCCAATCCGGACGGACCGGGGAGCTGTTTTTT. This chain uses TRBV3-1 (or the pseudogene TRBV3-2) with TRBJ2-2; the D is unclear. CDR1 and CDR2 (germline): LGHDT, YNNKEL (reference sequence). CDR3 length: 14 residues. V dropped 2 bases and J dropped 5 bases, with 9 bases sitting between them.

The J gene is TRBJ2-5, the V gene TRBV5-1, with D perhaps TRBD1 or TRBD2 (5 bases each). The CDR3 loop spans 13 amino acids. Trimming cost V 4 bases and J 3 bases, with 10 bases left between them. The germline V gene has CDR1 SGHRS and CDR2 YFSETQ. CDR3 protein: CASSPGTEETQYF. CDR3 nucleotides: TGCGCCAGCAGCCCGGGGACCGAAGAGACCCAGTACTTC.

This chain connects TRBV20-1 to TRBJ1-2; the D gene is possibly TRBD1 (5 bases). The CDR3 loop spans 13 amino acids. The V and J ends lost 3 bases and 5 bases respectively, with 13 bases between them. CDR1 and CDR2 from the germline V gene are DFQATT and SNEGSKA (reference sequence). CDR3 sequence reads: CSASQGVGYGYTF. The CDR3 DNA reads as TGCAGTGCTAGTCAAGGGGTTGGGTATGGCTACACCTTC.

The chain employs TRBV4-3 and TRBJ2-1; D may match TRBD1 or TRBD2 (6 bases each). The germline CDR1 and CDR2 sequences are LGHNA and YSLEER. This CDR3 has 17 residues. V was cut by 4 bases and J by 2 bases, with 18 bases left in between. CDR3 in amino acids: CASSPTVEGGTYNEQFF. The CDR3 DNA sequence: TGCGCCAGCAGCCCGACAGTAGAGGGGGGCACCTACAATGAGCAGTTCTTC.